This TCR beta chain was sequenced for a study of identical twins. As for this clonotype: Its cognate antigen is unknown. One end of the junction is discordant with germline, which a read error may explain.

The CDR3 has 11 residues. In germline, CDR1 is MNHNY, CDR2 SVGAGI (reference sequence). TCRdb passed the 5' RACE reads through MiXCR, listing each CDR3 protein once. The data show 600,000 to 850,000 distinct CDR3 sequences, over 15% seen once. Study results and caveats: Abundant cord blood beta clonotypes carried fewer insertions; memory repertoires showed none.

This same sample was also part of a study on T cells expressing NK-cell markers.

The chain carries TRBV6-6 and TRBJ2-5, with D perhaps assigned TRBD1 or TRBD2 (5 bases each). What was sequenced was PBMCs. This TCR was sampled from a young woman in good health. CDR3 DNA sequence: TGTGCCAGCAGTTACCATGGGGACCAAGACTTC. Translated: CASSYHGDQDF.